Detailed here is one TCR beta chain. Its matching antigen is unknown. This sample was taken from a study of T cell responses to AZD1222 COVID-19 vaccine. Study-level findings and limits: Reportedly, nearly half of unique spike TCRs recognized epitopes outside B.1.351/B.1.1.7 mutations. Spike as a whole was targeted by vaccine-associated CD4 TCRs, dominant at 160-218 and 743-854. Spike-specific TCR breadth and depth were elevated following two AZD1222 doses.

Produced via immunoSEQ multiplex PCR; TCRdb's table is partial and in-frame only. The sample contains 100,000 to 150,000 clones, 92% of which appear only once. There are 13 residues in the CDR3. Germline CDR1 is SGHNT and CDR2 is YYREEE (reference sequence). V shed 4 bases, J shed 13 bases, and the junction held 11 bases outside the gene matches. The sample in question was peripheral blood, obtained on day 0 of AZD1222 vaccination. The chain is built from TRBV5-4 and TRBJ2-1; 7 nucleotides match TRBD1. The origin of this receptor is an adult in good health. This chain's CDR3 is CASSLSRDSNQFF. The CDR3 nucleotides are TGTGCCAGCAGCCTTTCTCGGGACAGCAATCAGTTCTTC.